This T cell receptor (beta chain) comes out of a study of blood T cell repertoires in COVID-19. Study-level background: Some COVID-19 samples were acute and others convalescent; all came from the United States, Italy and Spain. T cells, B-cell-depleted T cells, or PBMCs provided the cDNA or gDNA that served as material.

Per the authors' pipeline: Amplifying reference gene primers gave estimates of nucleated cell counts. Method: immunoSEQ multiplex PCR; TCRdb's copy keeps in-frame clones and lacks some. V, J and clone size derive from that table, while D and trimming were established from the DNA sequence. The sample contains 200,000 to 250,000 clones, around 90% of which appear only once. Participants spanned ages about 18 to 100 years and resided in about two dozen US areas. This CDR3 spans 15 amino acids. V was cut by 0 bases and J by 3 bases, with 10 bases left in between. In germline, CDR1 is SGHRS, CDR2 YFSETQ. The origin of this receptor is a man in his fifties who had been exposed to COVID-19. The genes are TRBV5-1 and TRBJ1-5; no reliable D call. The material sequenced was PBMCs or T cells enriched from blood (not recorded which). In nucleotides, the CDR3 is TGCGCCAGCAGCTTGGGATCGAGCTTCAATCAGCCCCAGCATTTT. Its protein is CASSLGSSFNQPQHF.